This T cell receptor (beta chain) was found in a study of blood T cell repertoires in COVID-19. The table came from immunoSEQ multiplex PCR; TCRdb's copy has only in-frame clones and leaves some out. Of around 65,000 clones in the sample, roughly 80% were seen once. Sequencing used peripheral blood. The sequence came from a human donor in a cohort sampled during active COVID-19.

Here the CDR3 DNA reads TGTGCCAGCAGCTTGCACCCGGGGGGAGAGACCCAGTACTTC. Translating it yields CASSLHPGGETQYF. The chain uses TRBV5-4 and TRBJ2-5; 7 positions agree with TRBD2. CDR3 length: 14 residues. The V and J ends lost 1 base and 4 bases, in that order; junction bases with no gene match: 4. Germline V gene lookup returns CDR1 SGHNT and CDR2 YYREEE (reference sequence).